Below are 20 T cell receptor beta chains sequenced from a single sample in a study of blood T cell repertoires in COVID-19. Profiling relied on immunoSEQ multiplex PCR, and the TCRdb table lists in-frame clones only, not all of them. The data contain about 100,000 clones, roughly 84% of them singletons. Sample: peripheral blood. The source of these receptors is a woman between 55 and 75 years old in a cohort sampled during active or convalescent COVID-19.

The V and J genes are TRBV7-9 and TRBJ1-3, with 8 nucleotides matching TRBD1. Germline CDR1 reads SEHNR; CDR2 reads FQNEAQ (reference sequence). The CDR3 has 15 residues. With 4 bases clipped from V and 4 bases from J, the junction kept 6 bases outside the gene matches. The CDR3 sequence is CASSSLTGAGNTIYF. The CDR3 DNA reads as TGTGCCAGCAGCTCCTTGACAGGGGCAGGAAACACCATATATTTT. Together with reference TRBV7-9 and TRBJ1-3, the CDR3 gives the full variable domain: DTGVSQNPRHKITKRGQNVTFRCDPISEHNRLYWYRQTLGQGPEFLTYFQNEAQLEKSRLLSDRFSAERPKGSFSTLEIQRTEQGDSAMYLCASSSLTGAGNTIYFGEGSWLTVV.

The chain has TRBV5-1 and TRBJ1-2; the match to TRBD1 covers 9 bases. The CDR3 loop spans 14 amino acids. After removal of 4 bases from V and 1 base from J, the junction contained 2 bases not matched to a gene. CDR1 is SGHRS and CDR2 is YFSETQ in the germline V gene. This CDR3 is CASSTTGGNYGYTF. CDR3 DNA sequence: TGCGCCAGCAGCACGACAGGGGGTAACTATGGCTACACCTTC.

This clone was seen once. This chain joins TRBV5-6 and TRBJ2-7, with TRBD1 identical over 7 bases. J gave up 6 bases and V 0 bases, and 6 bases lay outside the gene matches. This CDR3 spans 14 amino acids. In germline, CDR1 is SGHDT, CDR2 YYEEEE. CDR3 loop: CASSLGGGLFEQYF. The CDR3 coding sequence is TGTGCCAGCAGCTTGGGAGGGGGCCTTTTCGAGCAGTACTTC.

This chain connects TRBV3-1 (or the pseudogene TRBV3-2) to TRBJ1-1, with 9 bases fitting TRBD1. The CDR3 consists of 16 residues. Germline V CDR1 and CDR2: LGHDT, YNNKEL (reference sequence). Trimming at V came to 0 bases and at J to 5 bases, leaving 7 bases not matched to a gene. This CDR3 reads CASSQDLGQGRTEAFF. For the CDR3, the DNA is TGTGCCAGCAGCCAAGATCTTGGACAGGGGAGGACTGAAGCTTTCTTT.

This chain uses TRBV13 with TRBJ2-1, with D uncertain. V was trimmed by 3 bases and J by 8 bases, leaving 8 bases between them. Looked up from germline, CDR1 is PRHDT and CDR2 is FYEKMQ (reference sequence). CDR3 length equals 12 residues. The CDR3 protein is CASSFVTDEQFF. The CDR3 bases are TGTGCCAGCAGCTTTGTTACGGATGAGCAGTTCTTC.

The chain recombines TRBV28 with TRBJ2-1, with 9 bases matching TRBD1. Germline values: CDR1 MDHEN, CDR2 SYDVKM. V lost 2 bases and J lost 9; bases outside the gene matches: 5. This CDR3 has 14 amino acids. The CDR3 sequence: CASSLHDRGGEQFF. For the CDR3, the DNA is TGTGCCAGCAGTTTACACGACAGGGGGGGTGAGCAGTTCTTC.

This clone has only a few counts. The chain's CDR3 is CASSPGTGTPGEQYF. CDR3 DNA sequence: TGTGCCAGCTCACCAGGGACAGGAACCCCGGGCGAGCAGTACTTC. The chain recombines TRBV18 with TRBJ2-7; 8 positions agree with TRBD1. Germline V gene lookup returns CDR1 KGHSH and CDR2 LQKENI. V trimming: 2 bases; J trimming: 6 bases; junction bases outside the gene matches: 9. The CDR3 is made up of 15 amino acids.

This clone was seen a single time. The chain joins TRBV6-4 to TRBJ2-2; possibly TRBD2 for D (6 bases). This CDR3 has 16 amino acids. The germline V gene has CDR1 MRHNA and CDR2 SNTAGT. The V and J ends lost 0 bases and 6 bases respectively, with 14 bases between them. The CDR3 coding sequence is TGTGCCAGCAGTGACTCGAACCTAGCGCGGGCCGGGGAGCTGTTTTTT. It translates to CASSDSNLARAGELFF.

The V call is TRBV5-1, the J call TRBJ1-2; D is unresolved. CDR1 is SGHRS and CDR2 is YFSETQ in the germline V gene. The V and J ends lost 4 bases and 6 bases respectively, with 10 bases between them. The CDR3 loop spans 12 amino acids. This CDR3 reads CASSLGLDGYTF. CDR3 nucleotide sequence: TGCGCCAGCAGCCTAGGACTGGATGGCTACACCTTC.

This chain connects TRBV11-3 to TRBJ2-1, with 13 bases that match TRBD2. CDR3 length equals 16 residues. With V trimmed by 5 bases and J by 10 bases, 11 bases remained unmatched. Germline V gene data show CDR1 as SGHNT and CDR2 as YENEEA. Written as DNA, the CDR3 is TGTGCCAGCAGCCCCCAGGACGGACTAGCGGGGGAGGAGCAGTTCTTC. Amino acid sequence: CASSPQDGLAGEEQFF.

This chain joins TRBV18 and TRBJ1-6; D gene uncertain. There are 15 residues in the CDR3. The V end was cut by 3 bases, the J end by 5 bases, with 11 bases between. Germline-derived CDR1 and CDR2 are KGHSH and LQKENI. CDR3 loop: CASSPQQTDNSPLHF. For the CDR3, the DNA is TGTGCCAGCTCACCCCAACAGACCGATAATTCACCCCTCCACTTT.

The chain combines TRBV27 with TRBJ2-1; TRBD2 matches at 12 bases. The germline gives CDR1 MNHEY, CDR2 SMNVEV (reference sequence). The CDR3 is 16 residues long. V shed 6 bases and J 4 bases; nucleotides not matched to a gene: 7. The CDR3 sequence is CASSPSLAGGYNEQFF. CDR3 DNA: TGTGCCAGCAGCCCCTCCCTAGCGGGGGGGTACAATGAGCAGTTCTTC.

CDR3 sequence reads: CASSQWDRAPSGYDRYTF. The CDR3 DNA sequence: TGTGCCAGCAGCCAATGGGACAGGGCCCCCTCGGGCTATGATCGCTACACCTTC. The V and J genes are TRBV3-1 (or the pseudogene TRBV3-2) and TRBJ1-2; the match to TRBD1 covers 9 bases. The CDR3 is 18 amino acids. In germline, CDR1 is LGHDT, CDR2 YNNKEL (reference sequence). The ends lost 2 bases at V and 9 bases at J; junction bases unmatched: 19.

This chain connects TRBV18 to TRBJ2-3; D might be TRBD2 (6 bases). Germline values: CDR1 KGHSH, CDR2 LQKENI. The CDR3 spans 15 residues. Deletions cut 2 bases from V and 5 bases from J, with 14 bases between. In nucleotides, the CDR3 is TGTGCCAGCTCACCAAAGGGACTTTCCCGAGATACGCAGTATTTT. It encodes CASSPKGLSRDTQYF.

CDR3: CASMEGQPYGYTF. CDR3 in DNA: TGTGCCAGCATGGAGGGACAGCCATATGGCTACACCTTC. The chain employs TRBV7-6 and TRBJ1-2, with 7 nucleotides matching TRBD1. Germline V gene data show CDR1 as SGHVS and CDR2 as FNYEAQ. V lost 7 bases and J lost 5; bases outside the gene matches: 7. The CDR3 totals 13 residues.

This sequence joins TRBV7-9 and TRBJ1-1; maybe TRBD1 (5 bases). V gave up 0 bases and J gave up 1 base, with 9 bases separating them. CDR3 length: 15 amino acids. Per germline, CDR1 SEHNR and CDR2 FQNEAQ (reference sequence). The CDR3: CASSLAGGRNTEAFF. DNA of the CDR3: TGTGCCAGCAGCTTAGCGGGGGGGAGGAACACTGAAGCTTTCTTT. The full variable domain, completed using reference TRBV7-9 and TRBJ1-1, is DTGVSQNPRHKITKRGQNVTFRCDPISEHNRLYWYRQTLGQGPEFLTYFQNEAQLEKSRLLSDRFSAERPKGSFSTLEIQRTEQGDSAMYLCASSLAGGRNTEAFFGQGTRLTVV.

The chain joins TRBV28 to TRBJ1-1; TRBD1 matches at 8 bases. The germline V gene encodes CDR1 MDHEN and CDR2 SYDVKM. V trimming: 8 bases; J trimming: 0 bases; junction bases outside the gene matches: 5. The CDR3 totals 14 residues. For the CDR3, the DNA is TGTGCCAGCCAAGGGACAGGCATGAACACTGAAGCTTTCTTT. The encoded protein is CASQGTGMNTEAFF.

The gene calls are TRBV4-1 and TRBJ2-1; TRBD2 matches 11 bases. Looked up from germline, CDR1 is MGHRA and CDR2 is YSYEKL. V was pared by 2 bases and J by 0 bases, with 0 bases of the junction left unmatched. The CDR3 length is 16 residues. Written as DNA, the CDR3 is TGCGCCAGCAGCCAAACTAGCGGGGGCTCCTACAATGAGCAGTTCTTC. It encodes CASSQTSGGSYNEQFF.

This rearrangement joins TRBV7-2 to TRBJ1-1; D is undetermined. The CDR3 covers 13 residues. Germline V gene data show CDR1 as SGHTA and CDR2 as FQGNSA. Deletions cut 4 bases from V and 0 bases from J, with 6 bases between. The chain's CDR3 is CASSSRMNTEAFF. The CDR3 region has the DNA TGTGCCAGCAGCTCCAGGATGAACACTGAAGCTTTCTTT. The whole variable domain, remainder taken from reference TRBV7-2 and TRBJ1-1, is GAGVSQSPSNKVTEKGKDVELRCDPISGHTALYWYRQSLGQGLEFLIYFQGNSAPDKSGLPSDRFSAERTGGSVSTLTIQRTQQEDSAVYLCASSSRMNTEAFFGQGTRLTVV.

V and J are TRBV7-9 and TRBJ1-2; unclear D gene. The CDR3 runs 13 residues. Per the germline V gene, CDR1 is SEHNR and CDR2 is FQNEAQ (reference sequence). Trimming shortened V by 3 bases and J by 3 bases, and 8 bases separated the two germline ends. The CDR3 region has the DNA TGTGCCAGCAGCTTTATCGGGGACTATGGCTACACCTTC. This codes for CASSFIGDYGYTF.